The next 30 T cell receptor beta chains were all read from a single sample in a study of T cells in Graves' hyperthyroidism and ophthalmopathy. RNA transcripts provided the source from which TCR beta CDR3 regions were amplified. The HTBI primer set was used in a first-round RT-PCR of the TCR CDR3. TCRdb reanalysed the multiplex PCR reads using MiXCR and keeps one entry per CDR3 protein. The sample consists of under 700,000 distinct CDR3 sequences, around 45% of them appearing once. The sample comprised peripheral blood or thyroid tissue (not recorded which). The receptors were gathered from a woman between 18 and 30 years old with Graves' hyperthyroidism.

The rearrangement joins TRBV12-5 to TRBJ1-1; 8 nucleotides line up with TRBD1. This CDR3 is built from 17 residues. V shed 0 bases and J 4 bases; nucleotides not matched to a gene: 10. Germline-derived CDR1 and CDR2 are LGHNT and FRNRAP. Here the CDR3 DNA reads TGTGCTAGTGGTTTGGTACAGTTCAGGGACAGGCGCACTGAAGCTTTCTTT. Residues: CASGLVQFRDRRTEAFF.

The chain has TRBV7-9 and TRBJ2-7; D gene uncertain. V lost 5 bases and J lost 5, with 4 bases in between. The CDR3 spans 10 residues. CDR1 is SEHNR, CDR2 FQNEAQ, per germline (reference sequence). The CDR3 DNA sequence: TGTGCCAGCAGCCTCCACGAGCAGTACTTC. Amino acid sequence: CASSLHEQYF.

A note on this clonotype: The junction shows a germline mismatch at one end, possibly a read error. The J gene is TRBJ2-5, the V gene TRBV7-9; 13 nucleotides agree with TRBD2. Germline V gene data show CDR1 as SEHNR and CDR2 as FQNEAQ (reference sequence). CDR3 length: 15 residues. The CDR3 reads CASSQGLAGSETQYF. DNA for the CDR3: TGCGCCAGCAGCCAGGGACTAGCGGGGTCGGAGACCCAGTACTTC.

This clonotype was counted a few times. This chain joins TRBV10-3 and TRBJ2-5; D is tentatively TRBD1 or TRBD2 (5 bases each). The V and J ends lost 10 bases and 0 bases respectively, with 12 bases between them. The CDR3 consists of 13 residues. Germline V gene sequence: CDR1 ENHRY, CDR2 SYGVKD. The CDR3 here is CATAWGNQETQYF. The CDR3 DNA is TGTGCCACCGCGTGGGGGAACCAAGAGACCCAGTACTTC.

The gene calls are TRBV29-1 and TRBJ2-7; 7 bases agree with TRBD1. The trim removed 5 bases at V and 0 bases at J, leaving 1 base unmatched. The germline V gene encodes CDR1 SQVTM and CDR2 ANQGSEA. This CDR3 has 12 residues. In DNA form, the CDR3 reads TGCAGCGTTCCAGGGGGCTCCTACGAGCAGTACTTC. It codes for CSVPGGSYEQYF.

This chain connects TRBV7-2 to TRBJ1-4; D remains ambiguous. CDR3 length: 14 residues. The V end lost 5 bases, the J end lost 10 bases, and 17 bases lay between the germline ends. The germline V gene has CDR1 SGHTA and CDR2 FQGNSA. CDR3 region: CASSLRGIGGKLFF. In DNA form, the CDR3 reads TGTGCCAGCAGCCTCCGAGGGATAGGAGGAAAACTGTTTTTT.

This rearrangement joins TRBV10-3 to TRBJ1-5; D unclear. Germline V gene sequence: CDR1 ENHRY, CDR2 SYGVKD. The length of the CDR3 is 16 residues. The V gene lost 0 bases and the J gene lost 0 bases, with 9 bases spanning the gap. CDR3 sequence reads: CAISESAPLSNQPQHF. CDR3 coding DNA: TGTGCCATCAGTGAGTCGGCGCCTCTTAGCAATCAGCCCCAGCATTTT.

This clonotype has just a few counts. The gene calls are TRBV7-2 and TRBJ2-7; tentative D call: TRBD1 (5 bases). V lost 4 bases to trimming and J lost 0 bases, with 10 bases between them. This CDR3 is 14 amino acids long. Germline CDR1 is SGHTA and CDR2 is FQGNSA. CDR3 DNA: TGTGCCAGCAGCTCAGGGTCGAGCTCCTACGAGCAGTACTTC. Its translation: CASSSGSSSYEQYF.

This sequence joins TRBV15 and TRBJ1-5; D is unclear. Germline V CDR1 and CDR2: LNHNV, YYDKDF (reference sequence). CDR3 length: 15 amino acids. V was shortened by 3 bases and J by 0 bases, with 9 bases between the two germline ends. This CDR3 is CATSRSKYSNQPQHF. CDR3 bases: TGTGCCACCAGCAGGAGTAAATATAGCAATCAGCCCCAGCATTTT.

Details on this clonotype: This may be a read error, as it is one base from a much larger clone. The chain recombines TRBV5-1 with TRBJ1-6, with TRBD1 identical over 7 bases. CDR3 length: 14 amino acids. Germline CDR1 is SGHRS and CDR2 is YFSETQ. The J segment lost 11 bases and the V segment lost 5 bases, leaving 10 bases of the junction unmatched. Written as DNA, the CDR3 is TGCGCCAGCAGGCAAGACAGGGTGGATACACCCCTCCACTTT. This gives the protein CASRQDRVDTPLHF.

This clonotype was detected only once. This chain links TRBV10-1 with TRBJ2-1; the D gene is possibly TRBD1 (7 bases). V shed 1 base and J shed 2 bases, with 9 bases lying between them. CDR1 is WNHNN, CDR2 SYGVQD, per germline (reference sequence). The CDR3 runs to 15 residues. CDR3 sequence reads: CASSEWRGPYNEQFF. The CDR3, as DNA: TGCGCCAGCAGTGAGTGGAGGGGGCCCTACAATGAGCAGTTCTTC.

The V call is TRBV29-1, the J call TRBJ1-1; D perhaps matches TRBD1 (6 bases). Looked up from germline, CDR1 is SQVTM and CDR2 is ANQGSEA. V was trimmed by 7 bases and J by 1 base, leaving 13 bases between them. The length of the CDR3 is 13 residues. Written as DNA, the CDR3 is TGCAGCGGGGGGCGGTTCGGGAACACTGAAGCTTTCTTT. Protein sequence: CSGGRFGNTEAFF.

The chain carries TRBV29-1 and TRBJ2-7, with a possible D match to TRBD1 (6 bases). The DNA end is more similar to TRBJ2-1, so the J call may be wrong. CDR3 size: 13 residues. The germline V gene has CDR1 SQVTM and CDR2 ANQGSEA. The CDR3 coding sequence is TGCAGCGTGGGACAAGCCTCCTACAATGAGCAGTTCTTC. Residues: CSVGQASYNEQFF.

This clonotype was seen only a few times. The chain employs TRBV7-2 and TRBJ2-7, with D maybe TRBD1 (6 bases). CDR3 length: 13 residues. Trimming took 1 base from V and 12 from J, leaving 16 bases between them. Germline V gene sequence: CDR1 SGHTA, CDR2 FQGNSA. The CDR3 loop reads CASSLEGRGGWYF. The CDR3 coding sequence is TGTGCCAGCAGCTTAGAGGGCAGGGGTGGTTGGTACTTC.

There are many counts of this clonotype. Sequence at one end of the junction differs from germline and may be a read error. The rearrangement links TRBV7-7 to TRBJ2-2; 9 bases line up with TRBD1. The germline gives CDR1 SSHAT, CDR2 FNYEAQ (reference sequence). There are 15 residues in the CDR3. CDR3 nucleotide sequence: TGTGCTAGCAGCTCCTCCGCGGACAGGGGCAGGGAGCTGTTTTTT. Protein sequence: CASSSSADRGRELFF. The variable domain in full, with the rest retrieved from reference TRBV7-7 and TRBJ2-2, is GAGVSQSPRYKVTKRGQDVTLRCDPISSHATLYWYQQALGQGPEFLTYFNYEAQPDKSGLPSDRFSAERPEGSISTLTIQRTEQRDSAMYRCASSSSADRGRELFFGEGSRLTVL.

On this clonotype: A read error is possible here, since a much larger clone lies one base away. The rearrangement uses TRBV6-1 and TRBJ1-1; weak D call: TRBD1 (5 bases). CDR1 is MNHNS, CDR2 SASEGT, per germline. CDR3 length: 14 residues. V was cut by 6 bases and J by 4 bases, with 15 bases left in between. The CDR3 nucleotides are TGTGCCAGCAGCGTGGCAGGGCGGGGCACTGAAGCTTTCTTT. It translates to CASSVAGRGTEAFF.

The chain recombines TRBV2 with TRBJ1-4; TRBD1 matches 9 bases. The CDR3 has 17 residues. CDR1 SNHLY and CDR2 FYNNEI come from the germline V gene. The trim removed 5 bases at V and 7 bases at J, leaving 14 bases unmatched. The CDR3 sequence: CASSFGLTGGVGEKLFF. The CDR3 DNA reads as TGTGCCAGCAGTTTCGGGCTTACAGGGGGCGTCGGTGAAAAACTGTTTTTT.

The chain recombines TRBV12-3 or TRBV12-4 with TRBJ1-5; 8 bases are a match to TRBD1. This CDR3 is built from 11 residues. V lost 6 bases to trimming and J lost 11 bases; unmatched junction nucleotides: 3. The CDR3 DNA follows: TGTGCCAGCAGCCTGGGACAGGCCCAGCATTTT. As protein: CASSLGQAQHF.

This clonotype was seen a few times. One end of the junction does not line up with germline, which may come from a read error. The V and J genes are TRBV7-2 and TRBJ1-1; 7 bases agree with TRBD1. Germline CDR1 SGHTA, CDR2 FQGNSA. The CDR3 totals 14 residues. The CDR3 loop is CASSPGGQATEAFF. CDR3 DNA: TGCGCCAGCAGCCCAGGTGGACAGGCCACTGAAGCTTTCTTT.

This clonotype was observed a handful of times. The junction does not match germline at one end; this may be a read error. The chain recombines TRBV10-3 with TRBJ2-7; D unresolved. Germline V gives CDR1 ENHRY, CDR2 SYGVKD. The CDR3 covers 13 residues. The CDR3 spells CASSEGRAQMQYF. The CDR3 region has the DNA TGTGCCAGCAGTGAAGGTCGGGCACAGATGCAGTACTTC.

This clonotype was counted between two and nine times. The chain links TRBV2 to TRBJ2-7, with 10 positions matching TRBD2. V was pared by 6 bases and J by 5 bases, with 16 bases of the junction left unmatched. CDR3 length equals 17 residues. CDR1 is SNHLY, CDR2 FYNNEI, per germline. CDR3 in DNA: TGTGCCAGCAGCCTGAAGCCTAGCACTAGCGGGAACAACGAGCAGTACTTC. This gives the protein CASSLKPSTSGNNEQYF.

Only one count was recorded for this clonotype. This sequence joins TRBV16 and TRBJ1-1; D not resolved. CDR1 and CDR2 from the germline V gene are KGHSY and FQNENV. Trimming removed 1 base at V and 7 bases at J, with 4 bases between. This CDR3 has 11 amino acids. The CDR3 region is CASSQLGEAFF. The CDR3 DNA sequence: TGTGCCAGCAGCCAATTGGGTGAAGCTTTCTTT.

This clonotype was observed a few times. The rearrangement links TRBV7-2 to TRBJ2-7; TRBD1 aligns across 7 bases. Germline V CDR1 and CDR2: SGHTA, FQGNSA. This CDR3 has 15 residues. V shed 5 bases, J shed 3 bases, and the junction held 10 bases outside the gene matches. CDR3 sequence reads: CASSKGPGQSYEQYF. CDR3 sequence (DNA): TGTGCCAGCAGCAAGGGCCCGGGACAGAGCTACGAGCAGTACTTC.

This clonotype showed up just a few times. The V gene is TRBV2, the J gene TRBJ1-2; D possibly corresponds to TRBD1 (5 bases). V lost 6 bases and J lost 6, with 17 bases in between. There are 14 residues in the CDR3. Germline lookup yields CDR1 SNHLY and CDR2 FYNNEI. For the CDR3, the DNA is TGTGCCAGCAGCTTAGAAGGGGACGGGCATGGCTACACCTTC. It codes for CASSLEGDGHGYTF.

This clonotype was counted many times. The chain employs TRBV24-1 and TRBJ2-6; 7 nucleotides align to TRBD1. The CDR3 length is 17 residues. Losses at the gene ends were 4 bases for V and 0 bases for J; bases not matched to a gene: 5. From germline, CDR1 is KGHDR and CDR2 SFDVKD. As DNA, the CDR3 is TGTGCCACCAGTGACCCGGGACAGCCCTCTGGGGCCAACGTCCTGACTTTC. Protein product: CATSDPGQPSGANVLTF.

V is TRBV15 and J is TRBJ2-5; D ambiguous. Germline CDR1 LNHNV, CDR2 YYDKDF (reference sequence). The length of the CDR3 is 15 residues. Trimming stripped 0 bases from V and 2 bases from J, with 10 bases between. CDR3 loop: CATSREGNFQETQYF. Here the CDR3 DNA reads TGTGCCACCAGCAGAGAAGGGAACTTTCAAGAGACCCAGTACTTC.

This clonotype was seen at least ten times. The CDR3 DNA sequence: TGTGCCAGTAGTATCCAAGGGCCCCTCCACTTT. Translation: CASSIQGPLHF. The gene calls are TRBV19 and TRBJ1-6, with D unclear. The CDR3 is 11 residues long. Deletions cut 3 bases from V and 13 bases from J, with 7 bases between. Germline loops: CDR1 LNHDA, CDR2 SQIVND (reference sequence).

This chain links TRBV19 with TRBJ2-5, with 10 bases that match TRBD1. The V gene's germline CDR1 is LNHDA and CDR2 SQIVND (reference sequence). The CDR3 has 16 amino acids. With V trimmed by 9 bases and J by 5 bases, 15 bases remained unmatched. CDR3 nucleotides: TGTGCCAGCAGTTTCTACGGACAGGGGGTCGGGGAGACCCAGTACTTC. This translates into CASSFYGQGVGETQYF. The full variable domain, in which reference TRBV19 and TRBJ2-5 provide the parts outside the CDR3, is DGGITQSPKYLFRKEGQNVTLSCEQNLNHDAMYWYRQDPGQGLRLIYYSQIVNDFQKGDIAEGYSVSREKKESFPLTVTSAQKNPTAFYLCASSFYGQGVGETQYFGPGTRLLVL.

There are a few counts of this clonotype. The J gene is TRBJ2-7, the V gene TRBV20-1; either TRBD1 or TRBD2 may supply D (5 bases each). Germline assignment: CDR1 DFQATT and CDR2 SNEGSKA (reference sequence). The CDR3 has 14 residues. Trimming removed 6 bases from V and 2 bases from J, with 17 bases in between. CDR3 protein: CSASRGPAAYEQYF. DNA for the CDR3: TGCAGTGCGTCGAGGGGACCCGCTGCCTACGAGCAGTACTTC.

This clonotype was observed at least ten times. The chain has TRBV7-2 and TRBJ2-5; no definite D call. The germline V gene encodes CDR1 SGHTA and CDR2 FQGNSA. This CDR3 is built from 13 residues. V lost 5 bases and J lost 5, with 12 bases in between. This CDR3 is CASSRPLGETQYF. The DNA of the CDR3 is TGTGCCAGCAGCCGCCCTCTGGGGGAGACCCAGTACTTC.